In this sample, the clone carrying this T cell receptor beta chain turned up a few times. The sample comes from a study of blood T cell repertoires in COVID-19. Study as a whole: The United States, Italy and Spain were the sources of the acute and convalescent COVID-19 samples.

Profiled with immunoSEQ multiplex PCR; TCRdb holds only in-frame clones, not every one. The sample consists of over 200,000 clones, approximately 90% of them appearing once. Seattle-derived patients entered the study during active infection and were followed longitudinally. This CDR3 is 16 amino acids long. Unmatched junction bases numbered 11, after V lost 3 bases and J lost 7 bases. Germline V gene lookup returns CDR1 KGHSH and CDR2 LQKENI. The sequence derives from a man younger than 40 with COVID-19, enrolled during active disease. Sample: peripheral blood. This chain links TRBV18 with TRBJ1-1, with 10 bases aligning to TRBD1. CDR3 protein: CASSPLRGTGAFEAFF. The DNA for the CDR3 is TGTGCCAGCTCACCCCTCAGAGGGACAGGGGCGTTTGAAGCTTTCTTT. The full variable domain, in which reference TRBV18 and TRBJ1-1 provide the parts outside the CDR3, is NAGVMQNPRHLVRRRGQEARLRCSPMKGHSHVYWYRQLPEEGLKFMVYLQKENIIDESGMPKERFSAEFPKEGPSILRIQQVVRGDSAAYFCASSPLRGTGAFEAFFGQGTRLTVV.